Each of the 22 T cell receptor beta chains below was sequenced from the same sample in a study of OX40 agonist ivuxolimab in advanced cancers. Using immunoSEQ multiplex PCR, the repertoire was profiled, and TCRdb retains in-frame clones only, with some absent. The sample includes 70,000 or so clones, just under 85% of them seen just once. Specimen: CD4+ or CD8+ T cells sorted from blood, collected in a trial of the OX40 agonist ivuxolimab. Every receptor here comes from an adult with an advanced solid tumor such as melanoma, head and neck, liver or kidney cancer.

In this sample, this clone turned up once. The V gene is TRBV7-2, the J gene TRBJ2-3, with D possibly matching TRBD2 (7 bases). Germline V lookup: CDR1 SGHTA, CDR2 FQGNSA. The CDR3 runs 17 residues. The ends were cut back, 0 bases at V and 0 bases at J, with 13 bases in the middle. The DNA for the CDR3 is TGTGCCAGCAGCTTAGCGTTGGGCGGGGGCAGCACAGATACGCAGTATTTT. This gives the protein CASSLALGGGSTDTQYF.

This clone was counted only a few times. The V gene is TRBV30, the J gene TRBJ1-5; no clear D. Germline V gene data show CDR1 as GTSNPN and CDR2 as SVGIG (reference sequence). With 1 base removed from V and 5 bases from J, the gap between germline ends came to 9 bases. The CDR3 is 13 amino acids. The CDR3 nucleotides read TGTGCCTGGAGTGCCCCAGCAGATCAGCCCCAGCATTTT. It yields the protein CAWSAPADQPQHF.

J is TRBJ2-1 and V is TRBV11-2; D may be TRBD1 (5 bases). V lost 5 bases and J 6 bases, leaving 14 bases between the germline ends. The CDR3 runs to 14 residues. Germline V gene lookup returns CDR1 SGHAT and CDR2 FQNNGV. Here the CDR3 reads CASSSQGRVNEQFF. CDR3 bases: TGTGCCAGCAGCAGCCAGGGTAGGGTCAATGAGCAGTTCTTC. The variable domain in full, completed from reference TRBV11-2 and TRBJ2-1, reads EAGVAQSPRYKIIEKRQSVAFWCNPISGHATLYWYQQILGQGPKLLIQFQNNGVVDDSQLPKDRFSAERLKGVDSTLKIQPAKLEDSAVYLCASSSQGRVNEQFFGPGTRLTVL.

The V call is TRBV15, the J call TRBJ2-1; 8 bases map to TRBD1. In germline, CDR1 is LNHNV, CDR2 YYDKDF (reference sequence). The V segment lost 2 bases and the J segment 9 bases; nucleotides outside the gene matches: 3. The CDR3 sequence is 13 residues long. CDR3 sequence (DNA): TGTGCCACCAGCAGAAGGACAGGGACTGAGCAGTTCTTC. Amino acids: CATSRRTGTEQFF.

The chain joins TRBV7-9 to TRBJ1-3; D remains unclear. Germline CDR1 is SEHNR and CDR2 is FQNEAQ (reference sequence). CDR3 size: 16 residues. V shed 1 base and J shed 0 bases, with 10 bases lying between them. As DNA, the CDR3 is TGTGCCAGCAGCTTAGGGGGAGTGAGCTCTGGAAACACCATATATTTT. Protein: CASSLGGVSSGNTIYF.

CDR3 bases: TGTGCCAGCAGGAGACAGTGGAACACTGAAGCTTTCTTT. This gives the protein CASRRQWNTEAFF. The V and J genes are TRBV6-5 and TRBJ1-1, with a possible D match to TRBD1 (5 bases). Trimming took 6 bases from V and 1 from J, leaving 9 bases between them. Germline values: CDR1 MNHEY, CDR2 SVGAGI. The CDR3 covers 13 residues.

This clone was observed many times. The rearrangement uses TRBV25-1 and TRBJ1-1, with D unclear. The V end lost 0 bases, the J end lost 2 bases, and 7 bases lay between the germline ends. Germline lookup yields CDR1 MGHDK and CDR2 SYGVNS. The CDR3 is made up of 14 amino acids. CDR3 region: CASSEYRANTEAFF. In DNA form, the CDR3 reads TGTGCCAGCAGTGAATATAGGGCAAACACTGAAGCTTTCTTT.

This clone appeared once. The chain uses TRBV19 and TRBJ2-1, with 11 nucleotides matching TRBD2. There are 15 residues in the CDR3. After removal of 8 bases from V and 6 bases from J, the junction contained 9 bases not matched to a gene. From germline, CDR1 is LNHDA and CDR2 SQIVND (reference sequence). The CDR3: CASAPGTSGSNEQFF. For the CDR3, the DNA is TGTGCCAGTGCTCCCGGGACTAGCGGATCCAATGAGCAGTTCTTC.

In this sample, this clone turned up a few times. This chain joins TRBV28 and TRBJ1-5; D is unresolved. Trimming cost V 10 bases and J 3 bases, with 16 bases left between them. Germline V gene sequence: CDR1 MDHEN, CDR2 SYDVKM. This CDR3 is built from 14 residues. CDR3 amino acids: CATRRQGFNQPQHF. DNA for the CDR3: TGTGCCACCCGGAGACAAGGGTTCAATCAGCCCCAGCATTTT. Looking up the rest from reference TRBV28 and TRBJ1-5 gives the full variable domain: DVKVTQSSRYLVKRTGEKVFLECVQDMDHENMFWYRQDPGLGLRLIYFSYDVKMKEKGDIPEGYSVSREKKERFSLILESASTNQTSMYLCATRRQGFNQPQHFGDGTRLSIL.

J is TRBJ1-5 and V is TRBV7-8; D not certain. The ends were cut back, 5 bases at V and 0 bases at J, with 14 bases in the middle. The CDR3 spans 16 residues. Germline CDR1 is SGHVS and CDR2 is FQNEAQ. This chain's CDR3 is CASSPMGATSNQPQHF. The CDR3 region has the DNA TGTGCCAGCAGCCCCATGGGAGCCACTAGCAATCAGCCCCAGCATTTT.

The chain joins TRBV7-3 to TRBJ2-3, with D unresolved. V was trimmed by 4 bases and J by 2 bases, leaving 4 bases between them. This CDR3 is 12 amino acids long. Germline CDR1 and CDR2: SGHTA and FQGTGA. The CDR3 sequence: CASSSNTDTQYF. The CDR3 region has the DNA TGTGCCAGCAGCTCGAACACAGATACGCAGTATTTT.

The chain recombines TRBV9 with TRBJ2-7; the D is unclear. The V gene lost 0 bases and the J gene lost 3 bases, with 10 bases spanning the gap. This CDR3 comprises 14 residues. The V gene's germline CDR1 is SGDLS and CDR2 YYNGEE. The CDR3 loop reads CASSVVDQGYEQYF. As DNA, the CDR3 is TGTGCCAGCAGCGTAGTTGACCAAGGCTACGAGCAGTACTTC.

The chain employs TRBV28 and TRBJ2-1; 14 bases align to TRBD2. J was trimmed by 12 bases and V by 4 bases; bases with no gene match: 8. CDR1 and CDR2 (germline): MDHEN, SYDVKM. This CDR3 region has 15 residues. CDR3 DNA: TGTGCCAGCAGTTCACCGGGACTAGCGGGAGCGCCGCAGTTCTTC. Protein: CASSSPGLAGAPQFF. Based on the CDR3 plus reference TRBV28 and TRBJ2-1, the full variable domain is DVKVTQSSRYLVKRTGEKVFLECVQDMDHENMFWYRQDPGLGLRLIYFSYDVKMKEKGDIPEGYSVSREKKERFSLILESASTNQTSMYLCASSSPGLAGAPQFFGPGTRLTVL.

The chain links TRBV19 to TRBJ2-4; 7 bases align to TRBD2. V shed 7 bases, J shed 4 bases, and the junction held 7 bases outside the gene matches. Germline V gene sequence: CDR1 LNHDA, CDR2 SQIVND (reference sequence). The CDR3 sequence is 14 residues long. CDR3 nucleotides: TGTGCCAGTAATCAGGCGGGGGAGAAAAACATTCAGTACTTC. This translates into CASNQAGEKNIQYF.

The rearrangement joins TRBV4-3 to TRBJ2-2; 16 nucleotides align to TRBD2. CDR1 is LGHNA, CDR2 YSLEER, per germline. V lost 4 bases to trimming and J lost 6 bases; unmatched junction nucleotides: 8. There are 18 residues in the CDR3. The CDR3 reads CASSPLGLAGGPAGELFF. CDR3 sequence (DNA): TGCGCCAGCAGCCCCTTGGGACTAGCGGGAGGGCCCGCCGGGGAGCTGTTTTTT.

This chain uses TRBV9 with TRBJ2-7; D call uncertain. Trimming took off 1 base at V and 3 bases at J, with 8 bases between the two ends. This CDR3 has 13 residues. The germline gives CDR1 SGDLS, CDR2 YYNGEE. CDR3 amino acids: CASSVSPNYEQYF. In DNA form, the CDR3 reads TGTGCCAGCAGCGTAAGTCCGAACTACGAGCAGTACTTC.

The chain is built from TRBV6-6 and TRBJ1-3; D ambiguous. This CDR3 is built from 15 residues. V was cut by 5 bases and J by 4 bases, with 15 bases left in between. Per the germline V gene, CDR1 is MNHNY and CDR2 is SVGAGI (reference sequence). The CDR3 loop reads CASSRQDLGGNTIYF. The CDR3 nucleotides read TGTGCCAGCAGTAGGCAGGACTTAGGAGGAAACACCATATATTTT.

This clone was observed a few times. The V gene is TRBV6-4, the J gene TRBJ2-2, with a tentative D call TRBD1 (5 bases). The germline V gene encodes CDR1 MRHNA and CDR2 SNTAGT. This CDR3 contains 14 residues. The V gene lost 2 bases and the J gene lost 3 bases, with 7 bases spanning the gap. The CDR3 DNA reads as TGTGCCAGCAGTGACAAGGGGCACACCGGGGAGCTGTTTTTT. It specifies CASSDKGHTGELFF.

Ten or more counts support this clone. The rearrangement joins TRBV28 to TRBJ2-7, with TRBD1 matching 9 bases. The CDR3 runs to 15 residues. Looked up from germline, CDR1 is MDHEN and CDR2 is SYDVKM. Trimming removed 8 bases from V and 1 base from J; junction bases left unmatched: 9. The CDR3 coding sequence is TGTGCCAGCGAACTTCCCGGGACAGGGTCCTACGAGCAGTACTTC. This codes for CASELPGTGSYEQYF.

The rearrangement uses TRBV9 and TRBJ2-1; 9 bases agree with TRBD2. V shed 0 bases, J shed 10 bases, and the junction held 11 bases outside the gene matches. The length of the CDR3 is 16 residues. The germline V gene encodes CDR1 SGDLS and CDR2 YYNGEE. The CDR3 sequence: CASSVGGSGSPTEQFF. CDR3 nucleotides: TGTGCCAGCAGCGTAGGTGGTAGCGGGAGCCCGACGGAGCAGTTCTTC.

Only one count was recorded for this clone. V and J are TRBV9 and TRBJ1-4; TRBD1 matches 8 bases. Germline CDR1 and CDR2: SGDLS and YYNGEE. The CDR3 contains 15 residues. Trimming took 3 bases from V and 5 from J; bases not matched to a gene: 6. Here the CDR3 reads CASSGRQGLNEKLFF. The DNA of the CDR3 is TGTGCCAGCAGCGGTAGACAGGGGTTGAATGAAAAACTGTTTTTT.

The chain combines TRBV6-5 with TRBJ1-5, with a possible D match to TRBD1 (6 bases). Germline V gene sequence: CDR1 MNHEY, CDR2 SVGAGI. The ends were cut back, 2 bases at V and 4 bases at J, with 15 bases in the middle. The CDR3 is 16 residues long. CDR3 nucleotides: TGTGCCAGCAGTTACGGGAGGGGGACGGGAAATCAGCCCCAGCATTTT. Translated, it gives CASSYGRGTGNQPQHF.